Each of the 28 T cell receptor beta chains below was sequenced from the same sample in a study of cytomegalovirus exposure and HLA in healthy donors. PCR primers comprised 60 Vbeta and 13 Jbeta primers. Sequenced by immunoSEQ multiplex PCR; TCRdb stores in-frame clones only, minus some. In the table there are about 140,000 clones, 70% to 90% of which are singletons. Material: PBMCs. The source is a man aged 40-55 years in good health and CMV-seronegative.

The V gene is TRBV5-8, the J gene TRBJ2-3, with 10 bases matching TRBD1. V gave up 0 bases and J gave up 7 bases; unmatched junction bases: 5. This CDR3 region has 15 residues. The germline V gene has CDR1 SGHTS and CDR2 YDEGEE. The CDR3 region is CASSLGQGAQNTQYF. CDR3 DNA sequence: TGTGCCAGCAGCTTGGGACAGGGGGCGCAGAATACGCAGTATTTT. The full variable domain, rest sourced from reference TRBV5-8 and TRBJ2-3, is EAGVTQSPTHLIKTRGQQATLRCSPISGHTSVYWYQQALGLGLQFLLWYDEGEERNRGNFPPRFSGRQFPNYSSELNVNALELEDSALYLCASSLGQGAQNTQYFGPGTRLTVL.

The rearrangement links TRBV7-2 to TRBJ2-1; 11 bases are shared with TRBD2. This CDR3 comprises 16 residues. Germline trimming cut 5 bases from V and 2 bases from J; bases unmatched to any gene: 5. Per germline, CDR1 SGHTA and CDR2 FQGNSA. CDR3 sequence (DNA): TGTGCCAGCAGCGGAACTAGCGGGGGAACCTACAATGAGCAGTTCTTC. This codes for CASSGTSGGTYNEQFF.

This clone appeared once. V is TRBV28 and J is TRBJ1-1; TRBD1 matches at 7 bases. The CDR3 covers 18 residues. The junction had 15 bases not matched to a gene; V was cut back by 4 bases and J by 1 base. Germline CDR1 is MDHEN and CDR2 is SYDVKM. CDR3 DNA sequence: TGTGCCAGCAGTTCCTTAGTAACAGGGGCGATAGAGAACACTGAAGCTTTCTTT. Residues: CASSSLVTGAIENTEAFF.

The V and J genes are TRBV7-2 and TRBJ2-7, with TRBD1 matching 10 bases. V shed 4 bases, J shed 7 bases, and the junction held 10 bases outside the gene matches. The CDR3 spans 15 residues. From germline, CDR1 is SGHTA and CDR2 FQGNSA. CDR3 protein: CASSYRQGASEEQYF. Here the CDR3 DNA reads TGTGCCAGCAGCTACAGACAGGGGGCGAGCGAAGAGCAGTACTTC.

The J gene is TRBJ1-5, the V gene TRBV9, with 7 bases fitting TRBD1. Unmatched junction bases numbered 11, after V lost 5 bases and J lost 0 bases. Germline CDR1 reads SGDLS; CDR2 reads YYNGEE. The CDR3 totals 17 residues. The CDR3 reads CASSESGTVDSNQPQHF. CDR3 bases: TGTGCCAGCAGTGAATCGGGGACAGTCGATAGCAATCAGCCCCAGCATTTT.

The gene calls are TRBV12-5 and TRBJ1-1; D remains unclear. The CDR3 extends over 12 amino acids. With 2 bases removed from V and 9 bases from J, the gap between germline ends came to 10 bases. CDR1 and CDR2 from the germline V gene are LGHNT and FRNRAP. CDR3 region: CASGLQVDKAFF. CDR3 DNA: TGTGCTAGTGGTTTGCAGGTCGACAAAGCTTTCTTT.

V usage is TRBV5-5 and J usage is TRBJ2-1; D perhaps matches TRBD1 (6 bases). The CDR3 length is 16 residues. V was trimmed by 1 base and J by 4 bases, leaving 15 bases between them. CDR1 and CDR2 (germline): SGHKS, YYEKEE (reference sequence). CDR3 DNA sequence: TGTGCCAGCAGCTTGCGCAGGGGCATTTGGTACAATGAGCAGTTCTTC. This translates into CASSLRRGIWYNEQFF.

V and J are TRBV28 and TRBJ2-7; a possible D gene is TRBD1 (5 bases). CDR3 length: 15 amino acids. Trimming removed 6 bases at V and 7 bases at J, with 22 bases between. Germline loops: CDR1 MDHEN, CDR2 SYDVKM. In DNA form, the CDR3 reads TGTGCCAGCAGCCTCCTGGACAATGGAATGAGAGAGCAGTACTTC. It is translated as CASSLLDNGMREQYF. The full variable domain, completed using reference TRBV28 and TRBJ2-7, is DVKVTQSSRYLVKRTGEKVFLECVQDMDHENMFWYRQDPGLGLRLIYFSYDVKMKEKGDIPEGYSVSREKKERFSLILESASTNQTSMYLCASSLLDNGMREQYFGPGTRLTVT.

The chain is built from TRBV9 and TRBJ2-1; D gene ambiguous. This CDR3 spans 13 amino acids. The V gene lost 4 bases and the J gene lost 0 bases, with 5 bases spanning the gap. CDR1 and CDR2 (germline): SGDLS, YYNGEE. The CDR3 protein is CASSSSSYNEQFF. DNA of the CDR3: TGTGCCAGCAGCTCGAGCTCCTACAATGAGCAGTTCTTC. The entire variable domain, with the rest obtained from reference TRBV9 and TRBJ2-1, is as follows: DSGVTQTPKHLITATGQRVTLRCSPRSGDLSVYWYQQSLDQGLQFLIQYYNGEERAKGNILERFSAQQFPDLHSELNLSSLELGDSALYFCASSSSSYNEQFFGPGTRLTVL.

J is TRBJ2-7 and V is TRBV7-8; D remains unclear. The CDR3 extends over 12 amino acids. Germline assignment: CDR1 SGHVS and CDR2 FQNEAQ. Between the trimmed V and J ends, which lost 5 bases and 3 bases, there was a span of 8 bases. CDR3 coding DNA: TGTGCCAGCAGCGCAACCTACTACGAGCAGTACTTC. It codes for CASSATYYEQYF.

The V and J genes are TRBV6-6 and TRBJ2-5; a possible D gene is TRBD2 (5 bases). Per germline, CDR1 MNHNY and CDR2 SVGAGI (reference sequence). Trimming left V 8 bases short and J 5 bases short, with 15 bases between. CDR3 length: 13 residues. CDR3 sequence: CASSRGLYETQYF. DNA of the CDR3: TGTGCCAGCTCCCGGGGTCTCTACGAGACCCAGTACTTC.

The V and J genes are TRBV6-5 and TRBJ2-2, with D perhaps TRBD1 (6 bases). The CDR3 sequence is 14 residues long. Between the trimmed V and J ends, which lost 9 bases and 3 bases, there was a span of 14 bases. Germline lookup yields CDR1 MNHEY and CDR2 SVGAGI. The CDR3 DNA reads TGTGCCAGTCATACGGACAGCTACACCGGGGAGCTGTTTTTT. Amino acid sequence: CASHTDSYTGELFF.

The rearrangement uses TRBV29-1 and TRBJ2-3, with D possibly being TRBD1 (5 bases). The V gene's germline CDR1 is SQVTM and CDR2 ANQGSEA. Trimming took off 4 bases at V and 2 bases at J, with 10 bases between the two ends. There are 13 residues in the CDR3. In DNA, the CDR3 is TGCAGCGTTGTAGGCAGGGTCACAGATACGCAGTATTTT. This codes for CSVVGRVTDTQYF.

This clone came up once. The CDR3 protein is CASTSLGGNSNQPQHF. CDR3 nucleotides: TGTGCCAGCACCTCACTCGGGGGGAATAGCAATCAGCCCCAGCATTTT. The chain recombines TRBV5-6 with TRBJ1-5, with D possibly matching TRBD1 (5 bases). The V end lost 6 bases, the J end lost 0 bases, and 16 bases lay between the germline ends. CDR1 SGHDT and CDR2 YYEEEE come from the germline V gene. The CDR3 has 16 amino acids.

The chain recombines TRBV11-2 with TRBJ2-1; maybe TRBD1 (7 bases). Germline assignment: CDR1 SGHAT and CDR2 FQNNGV. The CDR3 has 16 residues. V lost 2 bases and J lost 1, with 12 bases in between. CDR3 sequence reads: CASSLRGDRSYNEQFF. The CDR3 region has the DNA TGTGCCAGCAGCTTAAGGGGGGACAGATCCTACAATGAGCAGTTCTTC.

This clone is a singleton in its sample. The chain uses TRBV2 and TRBJ1-3; 10 bases align to TRBD1. V was clipped by 2 bases and J by 4 bases; unmatched bases: 5. Germline V gives CDR1 SNHLY, CDR2 FYNNEI. The CDR3 has 16 amino acids. CDR3 amino acids: CASSEFDRGRGNTIYF. CDR3 DNA: TGTGCCAGCAGTGAATTCGACAGGGGGCGCGGAAACACCATATATTTT.

The chain couples TRBV14 to TRBJ2-3; D unresolved. Germline loops: CDR1 SGHDN, CDR2 FVKESK. Trimming removed 1 base from V and 2 bases from J, with 10 bases in between. This CDR3 is 15 amino acids long. Here the CDR3 DNA reads TGTGCCAGCAGCCAAGGAACTATCCTCACAGATACGCAGTATTTT. Its protein product is CASSQGTILTDTQYF.

This clone was observed a single time. J is TRBJ1-6 and V is TRBV4-3, with a weak D call TRBD1 (5 bases). Germline V gene sequence: CDR1 LGHNA, CDR2 YSLEER. V dropped 0 bases and J dropped 7 bases, with 22 bases sitting between them. The CDR3 runs to 19 residues. The CDR3, as DNA: TGCGCCAGCAGCCAAGATGGGGGGAGGGGCGCTGGTAGGAATTCACCCCTCCACTTT. It yields the protein CASSQDGGRGAGRNSPLHF.

The rearrangement links TRBV7-9 to TRBJ1-1; D uncertain. V was cut by 8 bases and J by 2 bases, with 12 bases left in between. CDR3 length: 13 amino acids. Germline lookup yields CDR1 SEHNR and CDR2 FQNEAQ (reference sequence). For the CDR3, the DNA is TGTGCCAGCTGTCGGGTCCTAAACACTGAAGCTTTCTTT. Translating gives CASCRVLNTEAFF.

About this clone itself: The junction differs from germline at one of its ends, possibly a read error. This chain uses TRBV7-9 with TRBJ1-1; D might be TRBD1 (5 bases). Germline values: CDR1 SEHNR, CDR2 FQNEAQ (reference sequence). The CDR3 length is 14 residues. The CDR3 DNA reads TGTTCCAGCAGCTTAGGGGAGATGAACACTGAAGCTTTCTTT. This encodes CSSSLGEMNTEAFF. The variable domain in full, with the rest retrieved from reference TRBV7-9 and TRBJ1-1, is DTGVSQNPRHKITKRGQNVTFRCDPISEHNRLYWYRQTLGQGPEFLTYFQNEAQLEKSRLLSDRFSAERPKGSFSTLEIQRTEQGDSAMYLCSSSLGEMNTEAFFGQGTRLTVV.

The J gene is TRBJ1-1, the V gene TRBV5-1; 12 bases agree with TRBD1. This CDR3 comprises 17 residues. Germline assignment: CDR1 SGHRS and CDR2 YFSETQ. The V and J ends lost 4 bases and 1 base, in that order; junction bases with no gene match: 8. The CDR3 nucleotides are TGCGCCAGCAGCCTGGGACAGGGGGCGCGTAGGAACACTGAAGCTTTCTTT. It codes for CASSLGQGARRNTEAFF.

The rearrangement joins TRBV6-5 to TRBJ1-2; 7 bases are shared with TRBD1. V shed 6 bases and J 5 bases; nucleotides not matched to a gene: 12. The V gene's germline CDR1 is MNHEY and CDR2 SVGAGI. This CDR3 has 15 residues. CDR3 amino acids: CASSVGGGVVYGYTF. The DNA for the CDR3 is TGTGCCAGCAGCGTAGGGGGCGGGGTTGTTTATGGCTACACCTTC.

V gene TRBV6-5 combines with J gene TRBJ1-1; 9 nucleotides line up with TRBD1. CDR1 and CDR2 (germline): MNHEY, SVGAGI. After removal of 5 bases from V and 4 bases from J, the junction contained 5 bases not matched to a gene. The CDR3 runs to 14 residues. CDR3 protein: CASSPTGGITEAFF. CDR3 in DNA: TGTGCCAGCAGTCCGACAGGGGGGATCACTGAAGCTTTCTTT.

Only one count was recorded for this clone. The V gene is TRBV27, the J gene TRBJ1-5, with 9 bases lining up with TRBD1. Germline V gene data show CDR1 as MNHEY and CDR2 as SMNVEV (reference sequence). Germline trimming cut 4 bases from V and 8 bases from J; bases unmatched to any gene: 9. CDR3 length: 15 residues. The chain's CDR3 is CASSSYTGGIKPQHF. CDR3 bases: TGTGCCAGCAGTTCATACACAGGGGGCATAAAGCCCCAGCATTTT.

The CDR3, as DNA: TGTGCCAGCAGCGACCCGGGGCAGGGGGCGGATAATGAGCAGTTCTTC. Translated, it gives CASSDPGQGADNEQFF. V gene TRBV2 combines with J gene TRBJ2-1, with 8 bases aligning to TRBD1. The CDR3 consists of 16 residues. V shed 6 bases, J shed 7 bases, and the junction held 14 bases outside the gene matches. Per the germline V gene, CDR1 is SNHLY and CDR2 is FYNNEI.

The chain recombines TRBV9 with TRBJ2-5; 7 bases align to TRBD1. Germline V lookup: CDR1 SGDLS, CDR2 YYNGEE. The CDR3 extends over 16 amino acids. V dropped 0 bases and J dropped 2; count of bases not matched to a gene: 7. The CDR3 nucleotides read TGTGCCAGCAGCGTAGGAGGGGGCGTCGGACAAGAGACCCAGTACTTC. As protein: CASSVGGGVGQETQYF.

This rearrangement joins TRBV7-9 to TRBJ1-2, with D possibly TRBD1 on 6 matching bases. V was pared by 3 bases and J by 7 bases, with 12 bases between. The CDR3 loop spans 13 amino acids. Germline values: CDR1 SEHNR, CDR2 FQNEAQ (reference sequence). CDR3 protein: CASSLSGDLGYTF. The CDR3 DNA is TGTGCCAGCAGCTTGTCAGGGGATCTTGGCTACACCTTC.

The chain carries TRBV5-6 and TRBJ2-5; 13 nucleotides line up with TRBD2. The CDR3 is 15 amino acids. Germline-derived CDR1 and CDR2 are SGHDT and YYEEEE. V lost 0 bases, J lost 4 bases, and 0 bases stayed unmatched. CDR3: CASSLGLAGGETQYF. The CDR3 region has the DNA TGTGCCAGCAGCTTGGGACTAGCGGGAGGAGAGACCCAGTACTTC.